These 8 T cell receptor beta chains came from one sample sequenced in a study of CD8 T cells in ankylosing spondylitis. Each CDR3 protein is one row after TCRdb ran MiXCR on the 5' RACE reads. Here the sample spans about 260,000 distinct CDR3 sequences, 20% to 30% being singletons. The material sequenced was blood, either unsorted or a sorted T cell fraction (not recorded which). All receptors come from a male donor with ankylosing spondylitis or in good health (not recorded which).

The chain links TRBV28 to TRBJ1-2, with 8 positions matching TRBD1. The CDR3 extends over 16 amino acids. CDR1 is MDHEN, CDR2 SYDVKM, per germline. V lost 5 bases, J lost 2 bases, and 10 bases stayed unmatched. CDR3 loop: CASSVTQGVPNYGYTF. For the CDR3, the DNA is TGTGCCAGCAGTGTCACACAGGGGGTTCCCAACTATGGCTACACCTTC.

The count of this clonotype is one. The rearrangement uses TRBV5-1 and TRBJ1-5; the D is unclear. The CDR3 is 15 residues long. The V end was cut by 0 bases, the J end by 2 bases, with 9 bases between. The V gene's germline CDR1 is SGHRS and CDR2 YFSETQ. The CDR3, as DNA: TGCGCCAGCAGCTTGGAAGGGAACCGCAATCAGCCCCAGCATTTT. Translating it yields CASSLEGNRNQPQHF.

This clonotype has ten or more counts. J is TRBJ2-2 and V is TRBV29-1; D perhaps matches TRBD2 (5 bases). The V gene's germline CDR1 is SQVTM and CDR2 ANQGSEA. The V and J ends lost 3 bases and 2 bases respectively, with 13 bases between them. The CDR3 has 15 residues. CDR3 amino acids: CSVERRRFNTGELFF. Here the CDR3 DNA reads TGCAGCGTTGAGAGGAGGCGATTTAACACCGGGGAGCTGTTTTTT.

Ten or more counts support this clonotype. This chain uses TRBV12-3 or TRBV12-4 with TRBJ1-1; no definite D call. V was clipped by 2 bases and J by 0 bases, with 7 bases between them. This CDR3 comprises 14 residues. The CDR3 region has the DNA TGTGCCAGCAGTTTAAAGGTGATGAACACTGAAGCTTTCTTT. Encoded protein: CASSLKVMNTEAFF.

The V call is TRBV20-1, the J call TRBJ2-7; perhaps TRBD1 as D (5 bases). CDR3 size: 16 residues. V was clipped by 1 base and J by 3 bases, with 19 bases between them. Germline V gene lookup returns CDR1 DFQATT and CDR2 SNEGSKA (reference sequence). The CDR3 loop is CSARATQATNNYEQYF. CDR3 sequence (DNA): TGCAGTGCTAGAGCCACACAGGCGACCAATAACTACGAGCAGTACTTC.

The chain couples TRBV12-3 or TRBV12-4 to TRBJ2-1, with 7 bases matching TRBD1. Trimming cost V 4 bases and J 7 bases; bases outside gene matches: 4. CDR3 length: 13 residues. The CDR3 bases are TGTGCCAGCAGTTCCGTACAGGGGAATGAGCAGTTCTTC. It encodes CASSSVQGNEQFF.

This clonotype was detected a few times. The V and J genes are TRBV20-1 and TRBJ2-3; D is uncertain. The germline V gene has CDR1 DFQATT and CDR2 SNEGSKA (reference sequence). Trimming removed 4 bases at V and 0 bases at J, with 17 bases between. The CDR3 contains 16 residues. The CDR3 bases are TGCAGTGCTAACACTCAGGAGCCTGTTAGCACAGATACGCAGTATTTT. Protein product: CSANTQEPVSTDTQYF.

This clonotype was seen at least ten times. The CDR3 is CATSDIAGGRLTPYNEQFF. DNA of the CDR3: TGTGCCACCAGTGATATAGCGGGGGGCCGGCTTACCCCCTACAATGAGCAGTTCTTC. V usage is TRBV24-1 and J usage is TRBJ2-1; 10 bases line up with TRBD2. Germline assignment: CDR1 KGHDR and CDR2 SFDVKD. This CDR3 has 19 residues. Trimming took 3 bases from V and 2 from J; bases not matched to a gene: 12.